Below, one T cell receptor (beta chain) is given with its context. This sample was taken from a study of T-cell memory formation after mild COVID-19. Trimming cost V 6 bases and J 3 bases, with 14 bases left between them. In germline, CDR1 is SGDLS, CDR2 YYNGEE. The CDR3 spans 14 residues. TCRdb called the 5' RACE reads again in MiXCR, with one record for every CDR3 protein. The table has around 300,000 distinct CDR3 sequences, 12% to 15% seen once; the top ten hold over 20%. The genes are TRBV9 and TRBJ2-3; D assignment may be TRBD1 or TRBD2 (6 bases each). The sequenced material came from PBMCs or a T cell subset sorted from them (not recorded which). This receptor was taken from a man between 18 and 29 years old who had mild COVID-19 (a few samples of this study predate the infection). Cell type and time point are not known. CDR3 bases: TGTGCCAGCAATGGGGGGCTGGGAACAGATACGCAGTATTTT. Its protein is CASNGGLGTDTQYF.